This T cell receptor beta chain was captured in a study of T-cell memory formation after mild COVID-19. Looking at the study overall: TCR clusters were mostly confined to one donor each.

Comments on this clonotype: The antigen is not known.

Study-level points and caveats: What remained unconfirmed was the SARS-CoV-2 specificity of second-wave clones peaking on day 37.

The length of the CDR3 is 13 residues. Trimming cost V 4 bases and J 7 bases; bases outside gene matches: 7. Germline loops: CDR1 SGHRS, CDR2 YFSETQ. 5'RACE primed from the constant segment yielded TCR alpha and TCR beta cDNA libraries bearing sample barcodes and UMIs. TCRdb ran MiXCR on the 5' RACE reads and lists one entry per CDR3 protein. The sample shows around 470,000 distinct CDR3 sequences, around 19% of them seen only once. This receptor was identified in an adult woman who had mild COVID-19 (a few samples of this study predate the infection). Cell type and time point are not known. The specimen sequenced was PBMCs or a T cell subset sorted from them (not recorded which). This chain uses TRBV5-1 with TRBJ1-2; TRBD1 aligns across 7 bases. CDR3 sequence: CASSTTGDSGYTF. The CDR3 region has the DNA TGCGCCAGCAGCACCACAGGGGACTCTGGCTACACCTTC.